This T cell receptor (beta chain) was profiled in a study of blood T cell repertoires in COVID-19. This clone showed up just a few times. Original handling: Reference gene primer amplification yielded estimated nucleated cell counts. Repertoires were generated with immunoSEQ multiplex PCR, while TCRdb's copy carries only in-frame clones and drops some. The V and J calls and clone size come from that table; D and trimming were worked out from the DNA. This sample carries about 190,000 clones, about 81% of them seen once, and the ten largest clones take 3.2%. The V gene's germline CDR1 is LNHNV and CDR2 YYDKDF (reference sequence). Trimming cost V 1 base and J 2 bases, with 5 bases left between them. The CDR3 runs to 14 residues.

V is TRBV15 and J is TRBJ2-2; D gene uncertain. The sequence came from a woman aged 25 to 39 who had recovered from COVID-19. The sample taken for sequencing was PBMCs or T cells enriched from blood (not recorded which). CDR3 region: CATSRGQNTGELFF. The CDR3 nucleotides read TGTGCCACCAGCAGAGGACAAAACACCGGGGAGCTGTTTTTT.